The source of this T cell receptor (beta chain) is a study of graft-versus-host responses after intestinal transplantation. Study-wide background: Tacrolimus plus steroids were given to all recipients for approximately three years, preceded by anti-thymocyte globulin induction. Whole-study findings and limits: GvH clones detected in recipient marrow included some appearing first in ileum or blood.

The CDR3 is 13 amino acids. V was shortened by 11 bases and J by 3 bases, with 15 bases between the two germline ends. CDR1 ENHRY and CDR2 SYGVKD come from the germline V gene. As to this clone: Its antigen is not identified.

Data came from immunoSEQ multiplex PCR; TCRdb stores just in-frame clones and leaves some out. The sample lists tens of thousands of clones, around 90% occurring once. This receptor was obtained from a human donor who received an intestinal transplant. Sequencing used unstimulated CD8+ T cells sorted from spleen or lymph node cells, obtained before intestinal transplant. The chain has TRBV10-3 and TRBJ2-3, with D tentatively TRBD1 (6 bases). DNA of the CDR3: TGTGCCTCCGGGGATACAGGGACAGATACGCAGTATTTT. Its translation: CASGDTGTDTQYF.